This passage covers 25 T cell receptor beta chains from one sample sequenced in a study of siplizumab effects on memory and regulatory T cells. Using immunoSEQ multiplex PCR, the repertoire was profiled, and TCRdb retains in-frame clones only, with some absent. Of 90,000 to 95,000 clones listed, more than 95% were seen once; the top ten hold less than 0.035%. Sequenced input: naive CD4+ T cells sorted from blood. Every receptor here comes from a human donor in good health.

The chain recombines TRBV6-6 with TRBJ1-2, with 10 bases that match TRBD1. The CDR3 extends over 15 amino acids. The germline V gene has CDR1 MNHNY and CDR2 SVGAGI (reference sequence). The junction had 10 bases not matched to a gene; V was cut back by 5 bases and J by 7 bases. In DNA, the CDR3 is TGTGCCAGCAGTCGGATAAGACAGGGGGCGGGTGGCTACACCTTC. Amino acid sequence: CASSRIRQGAGGYTF.

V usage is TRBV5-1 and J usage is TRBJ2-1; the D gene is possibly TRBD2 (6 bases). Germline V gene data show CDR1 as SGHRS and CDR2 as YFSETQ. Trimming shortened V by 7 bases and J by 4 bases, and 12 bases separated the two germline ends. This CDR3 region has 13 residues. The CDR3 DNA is TGCGCCAGCGGCCCGGAGGGGTACAATGAGCAGTTCTTC. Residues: CASGPEGYNEQFF.

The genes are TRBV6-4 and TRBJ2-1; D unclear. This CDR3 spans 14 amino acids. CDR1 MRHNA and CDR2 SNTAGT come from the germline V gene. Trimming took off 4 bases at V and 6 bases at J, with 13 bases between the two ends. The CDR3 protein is CASSVAPISNEQFF. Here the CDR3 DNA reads TGTGCCAGCAGTGTGGCGCCCATTAGCAATGAGCAGTTCTTC.

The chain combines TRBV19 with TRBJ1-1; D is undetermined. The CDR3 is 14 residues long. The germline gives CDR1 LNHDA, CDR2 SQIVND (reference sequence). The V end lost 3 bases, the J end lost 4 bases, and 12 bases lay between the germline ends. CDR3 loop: CASSIGEGGTEAFF. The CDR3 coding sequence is TGTGCCAGTAGTATCGGAGAGGGTGGCACTGAAGCTTTCTTT. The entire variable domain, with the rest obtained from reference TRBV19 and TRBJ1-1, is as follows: DGGITQSPKYLFRKEGQNVTLSCEQNLNHDAMYWYRQDPGQGLRLIYYSQIVNDFQKGDIAEGYSVSREKKESFPLTVTSAQKNPTAFYLCASSIGEGGTEAFFGQGTRLTVV.

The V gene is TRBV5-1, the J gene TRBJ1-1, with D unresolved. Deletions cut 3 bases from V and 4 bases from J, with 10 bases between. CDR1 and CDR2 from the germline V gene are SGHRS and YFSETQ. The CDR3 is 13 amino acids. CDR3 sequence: CASSSPSSTEAFF. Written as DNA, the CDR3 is TGCGCCAGCAGCTCGCCCTCGAGCACTGAAGCTTTCTTT.

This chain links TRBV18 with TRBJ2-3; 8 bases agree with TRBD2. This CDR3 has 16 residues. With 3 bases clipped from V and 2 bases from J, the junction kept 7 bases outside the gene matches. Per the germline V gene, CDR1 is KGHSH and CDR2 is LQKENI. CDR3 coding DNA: TGTGCCAGCTCACCCCAGCGGGGGCCCACCACAGATACGCAGTATTTT. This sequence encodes CASSPQRGPTTDTQYF. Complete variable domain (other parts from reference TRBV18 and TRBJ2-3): NAGVMQNPRHLVRRRGQEARLRCSPMKGHSHVYWYRQLPEEGLKFMVYLQKENIIDESGMPKERFSAEFPKEGPSILRIQQVVRGDSAAYFCASSPQRGPTTDTQYFGPGTRLTVL.

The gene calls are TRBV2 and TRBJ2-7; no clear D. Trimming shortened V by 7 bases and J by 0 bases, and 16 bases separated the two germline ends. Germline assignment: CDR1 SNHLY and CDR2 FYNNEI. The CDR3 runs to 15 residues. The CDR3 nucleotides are TGTGCCAGCATTACCCGACGCCCCAGCTCCTACGAGCAGTACTTC. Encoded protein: CASITRRPSSYEQYF.

For the CDR3, the DNA is TGTGCCAGCAGAACCACTAGCGGGGGGGGAGATACGCAGTATTTT. It codes for CASRTTSGGGDTQYF. The V call is TRBV7-2, the J call TRBJ2-3, with 13 bases lining up with TRBD2. CDR3 size: 15 residues. Germline CDR1 SGHTA, CDR2 FQGNSA. The V segment lost 6 bases and the J segment 5 bases; nucleotides outside the gene matches: 5. Full variable domain (missing parts from reference TRBV7-2 and TRBJ2-3): GAGVSQSPSNKVTEKGKDVELRCDPISGHTALYWYRQSLGQGLEFLIYFQGNSAPDKSGLPSDRFSAERTGGSVSTLTIQRTQQEDSAVYLCASRTTSGGGDTQYFGPGTRLTVL.

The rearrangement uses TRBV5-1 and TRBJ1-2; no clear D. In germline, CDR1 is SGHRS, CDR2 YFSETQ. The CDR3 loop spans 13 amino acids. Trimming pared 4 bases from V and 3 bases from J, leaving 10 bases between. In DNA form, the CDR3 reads TGCGCCAGCAGCATGACGGAATACTATGGCTACACCTTC. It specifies CASSMTEYYGYTF. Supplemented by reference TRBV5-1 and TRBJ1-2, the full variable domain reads KAGVTQTPRYLIKTRGQQVTLSCSPISGHRSVSWYQQTPGQGLQFLFEYFSETQRNKGNFPGRFSGRQFSNSRSEMNVSTLELGDSALYLCASSMTEYYGYTFGSGTRLTVV.

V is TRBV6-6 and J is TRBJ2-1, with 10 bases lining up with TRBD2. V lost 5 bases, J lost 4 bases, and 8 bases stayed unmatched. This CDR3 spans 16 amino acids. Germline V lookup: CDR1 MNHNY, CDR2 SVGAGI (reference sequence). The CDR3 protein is CASSTLAGAGYNEQFF. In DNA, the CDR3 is TGTGCCAGCAGTACGCTAGCGGGGGCCGGATACAATGAGCAGTTCTTC.

In DNA, the CDR3 is TGTGCCAGTAGTATAGACACAGGACTGAACACCGGGGAGCTGTTTTTT. Translated: CASSIDTGLNTGELFF. J is TRBJ2-2 and V is TRBV19; D tentatively reads TRBD1 or TRBD2 (5 bases each). From germline, CDR1 is LNHDA and CDR2 SQIVND (reference sequence). The V end was cut by 0 bases, the J end by 1 base, with 9 bases between. This CDR3 spans 16 amino acids.

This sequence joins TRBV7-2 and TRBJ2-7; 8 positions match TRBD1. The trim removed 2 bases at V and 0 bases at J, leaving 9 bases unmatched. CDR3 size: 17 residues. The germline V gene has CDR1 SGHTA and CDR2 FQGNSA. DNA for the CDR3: TGTGCCAGCAGCTTAAAACTTCAGGGGGCGGACTCCTACGAGCAGTACTTC. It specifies CASSLKLQGADSYEQYF.

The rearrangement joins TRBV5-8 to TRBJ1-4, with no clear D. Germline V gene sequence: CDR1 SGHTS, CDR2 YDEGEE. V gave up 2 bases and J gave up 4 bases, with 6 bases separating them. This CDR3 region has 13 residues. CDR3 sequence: CASSLILNEKLFF. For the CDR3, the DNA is TGTGCCAGCAGCTTAATACTTAATGAAAAACTGTTTTTT.

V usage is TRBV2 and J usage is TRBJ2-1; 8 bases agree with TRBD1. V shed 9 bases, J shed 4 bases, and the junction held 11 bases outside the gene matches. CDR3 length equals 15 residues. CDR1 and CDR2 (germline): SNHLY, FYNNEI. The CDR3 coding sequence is TGTGCCAGTGTAAGTCTGGGACAGGAGTACAATGAGCAGTTCTTC. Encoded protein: CASVSLGQEYNEQFF.

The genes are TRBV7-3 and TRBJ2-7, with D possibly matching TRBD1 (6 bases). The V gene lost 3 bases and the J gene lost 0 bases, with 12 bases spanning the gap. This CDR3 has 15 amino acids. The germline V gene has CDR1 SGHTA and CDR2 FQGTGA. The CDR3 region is CASSFRQAGSYEQYF. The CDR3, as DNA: TGTGCCAGCAGCTTCCGACAGGCCGGCTCCTACGAGCAGTACTTC.

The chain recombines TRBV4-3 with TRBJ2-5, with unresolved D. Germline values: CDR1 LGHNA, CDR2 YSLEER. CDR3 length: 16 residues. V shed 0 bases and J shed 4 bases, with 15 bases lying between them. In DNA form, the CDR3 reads TGCGCCAGCAGCCAAGATGGTTCACGAAGAGGAGAGACCCAGTACTTC. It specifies CASSQDGSRRGETQYF.

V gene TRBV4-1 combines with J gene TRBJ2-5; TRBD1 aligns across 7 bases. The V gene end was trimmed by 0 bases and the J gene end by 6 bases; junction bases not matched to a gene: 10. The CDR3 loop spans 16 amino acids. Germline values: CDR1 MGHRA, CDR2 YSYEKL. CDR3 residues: CASSQEGEGARKTQYF. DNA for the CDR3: TGCGCCAGCAGCCAAGAGGGAGAGGGGGCGAGGAAGACCCAGTACTTC.

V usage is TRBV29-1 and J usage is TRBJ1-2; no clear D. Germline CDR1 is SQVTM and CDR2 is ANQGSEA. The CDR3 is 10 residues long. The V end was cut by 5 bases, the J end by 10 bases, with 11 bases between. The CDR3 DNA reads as TGCAGCGTTCTCCCCGAATCCTACACCTTC. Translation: CSVLPESYTF.

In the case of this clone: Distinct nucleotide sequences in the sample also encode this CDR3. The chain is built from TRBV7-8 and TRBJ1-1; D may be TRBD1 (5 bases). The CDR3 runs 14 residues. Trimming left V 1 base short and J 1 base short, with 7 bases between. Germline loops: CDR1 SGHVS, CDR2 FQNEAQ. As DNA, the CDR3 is TGTGCCAGCAGCTTAGTTGGGGGGAACACTGAAGCTTTCTTT. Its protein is CASSLVGGNTEAFF.

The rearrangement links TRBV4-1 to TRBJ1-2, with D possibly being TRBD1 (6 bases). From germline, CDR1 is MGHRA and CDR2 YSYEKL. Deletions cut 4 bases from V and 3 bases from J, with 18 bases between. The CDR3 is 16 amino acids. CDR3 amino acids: CASSLRALGADYGYTF. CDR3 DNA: TGCGCCAGCAGCCTTAGAGCTTTGGGGGCGGACTATGGCTACACCTTC.

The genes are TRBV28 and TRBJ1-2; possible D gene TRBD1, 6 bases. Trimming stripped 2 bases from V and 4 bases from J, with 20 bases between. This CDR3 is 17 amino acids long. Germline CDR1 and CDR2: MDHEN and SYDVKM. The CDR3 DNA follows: TGTGCCAGCAGTTTAGAGGGGGGCAGTGGGAAATTCTATGGCTACACCTTC. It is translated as CASSLEGGSGKFYGYTF.

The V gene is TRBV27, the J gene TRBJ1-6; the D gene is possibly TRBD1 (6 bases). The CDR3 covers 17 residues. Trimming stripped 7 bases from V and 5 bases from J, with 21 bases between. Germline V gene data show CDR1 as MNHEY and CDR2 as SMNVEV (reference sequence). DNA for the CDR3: TGTGCCAGCAATTCGCGGGGGCTCGGGGGGAATAATTCACCCCTCCACTTT. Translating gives CASNSRGLGGNNSPLHF.

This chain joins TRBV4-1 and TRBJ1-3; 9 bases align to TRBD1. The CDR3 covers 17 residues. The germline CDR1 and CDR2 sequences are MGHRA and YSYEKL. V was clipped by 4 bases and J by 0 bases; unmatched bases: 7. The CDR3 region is CASSPGDRARSGNTIYF. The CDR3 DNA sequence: TGCGCCAGCAGCCCCGGGGACAGGGCCCGCTCTGGAAACACCATATATTTT.

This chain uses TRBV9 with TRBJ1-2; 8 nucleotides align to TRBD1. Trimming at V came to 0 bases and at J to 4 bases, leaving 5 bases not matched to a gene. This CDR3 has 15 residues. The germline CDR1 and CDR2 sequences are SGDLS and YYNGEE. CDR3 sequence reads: CASSVEDRAGYGYTF. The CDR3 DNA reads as TGTGCCAGCAGCGTAGAGGACAGGGCGGGCTATGGCTACACCTTC.

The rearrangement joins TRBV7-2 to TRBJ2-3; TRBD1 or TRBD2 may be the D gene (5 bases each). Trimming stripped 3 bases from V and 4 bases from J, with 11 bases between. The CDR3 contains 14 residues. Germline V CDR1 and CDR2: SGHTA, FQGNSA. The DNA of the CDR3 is TGTGCCAGCAGCTTTTTCGGGGCGGCAGATACGCAGTATTTT. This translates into CASSFFGAADTQYF.